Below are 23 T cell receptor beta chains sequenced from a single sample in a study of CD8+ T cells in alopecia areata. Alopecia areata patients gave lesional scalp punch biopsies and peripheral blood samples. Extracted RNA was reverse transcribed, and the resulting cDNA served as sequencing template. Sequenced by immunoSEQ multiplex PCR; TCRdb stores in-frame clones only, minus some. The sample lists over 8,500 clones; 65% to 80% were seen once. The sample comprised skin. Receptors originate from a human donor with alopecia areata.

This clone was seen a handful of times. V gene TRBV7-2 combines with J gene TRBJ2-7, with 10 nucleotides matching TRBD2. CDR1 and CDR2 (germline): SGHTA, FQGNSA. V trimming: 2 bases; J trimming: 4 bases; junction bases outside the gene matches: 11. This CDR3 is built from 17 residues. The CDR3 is CASSLSRLAGDLYEQYF. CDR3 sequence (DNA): TGTGCCAGCAGCTTATCGCGGCTAGCGGGAGACCTTTACGAGCAGTACTTC.

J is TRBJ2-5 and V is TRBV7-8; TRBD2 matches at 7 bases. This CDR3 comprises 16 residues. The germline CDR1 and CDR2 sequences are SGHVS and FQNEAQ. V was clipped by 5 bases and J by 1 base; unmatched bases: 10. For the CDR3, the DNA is TGTGCCAGCAGCCTATCCGAGCGGGGCCTCCAAGAGACCCAGTACTTC. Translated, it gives CASSLSERGLQETQYF.

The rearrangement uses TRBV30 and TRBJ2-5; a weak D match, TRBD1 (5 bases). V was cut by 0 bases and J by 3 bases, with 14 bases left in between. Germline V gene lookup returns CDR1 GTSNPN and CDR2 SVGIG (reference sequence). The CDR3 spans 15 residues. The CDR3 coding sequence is TGTGCCTGGAGTGTAGTGGTGGGCAGGGAAGAGACCCAGTACTTC. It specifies CAWSVVVGREETQYF.

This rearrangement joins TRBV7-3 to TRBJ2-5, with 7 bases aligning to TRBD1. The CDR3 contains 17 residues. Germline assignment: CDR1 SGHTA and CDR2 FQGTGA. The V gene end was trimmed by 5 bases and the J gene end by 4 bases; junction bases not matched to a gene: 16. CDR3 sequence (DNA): TGTGCCAGCAGCGCAGGACTCGGACAGGCGGGCCCAGAGACCCAGTACTTC. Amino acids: CASSAGLGQAGPETQYF.

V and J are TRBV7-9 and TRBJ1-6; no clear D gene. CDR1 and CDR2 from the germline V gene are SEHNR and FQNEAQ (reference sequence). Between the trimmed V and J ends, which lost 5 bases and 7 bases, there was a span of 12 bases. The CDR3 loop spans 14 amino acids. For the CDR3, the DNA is TGTGCCAGCAGCCGCCCCGTGTGGAATTCACCCCTCCACTTT. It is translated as CASSRPVWNSPLHF. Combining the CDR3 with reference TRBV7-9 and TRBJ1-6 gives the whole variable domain DTGVSQNPRHKITKRGQNVTFRCDPISEHNRLYWYRQTLGQGPEFLTYFQNEAQLEKSRLLSDRFSAERPKGSFSTLEIQRTEQGDSAMYLCASSRPVWNSPLHFGNGTRLTVT.

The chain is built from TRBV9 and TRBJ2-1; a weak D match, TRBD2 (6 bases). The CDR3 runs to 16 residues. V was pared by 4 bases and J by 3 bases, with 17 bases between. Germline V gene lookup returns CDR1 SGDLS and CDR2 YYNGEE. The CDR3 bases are TGTGCCAGCAGCTCACCCCCTGGGGGGTACTACAATGAGCAGTTCTTC. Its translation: CASSSPPGGYYNEQFF.

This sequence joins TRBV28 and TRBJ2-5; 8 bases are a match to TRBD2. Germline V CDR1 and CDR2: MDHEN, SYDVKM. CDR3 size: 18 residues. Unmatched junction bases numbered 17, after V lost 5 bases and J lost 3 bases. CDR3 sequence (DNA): TGTGCCAGCAGTGTCGACACTAGCGGACCGAAGAGTGAAGAGACCCAGTACTTC. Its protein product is CASSVDTSGPKSEETQYF.

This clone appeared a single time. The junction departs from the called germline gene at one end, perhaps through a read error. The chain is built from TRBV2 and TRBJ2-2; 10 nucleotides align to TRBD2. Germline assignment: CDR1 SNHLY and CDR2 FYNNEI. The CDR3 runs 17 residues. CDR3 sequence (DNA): TGTGCCAGCAGTATGAGGGGACTAGCGATGAACACCGAGGAGCTGTTTTTT. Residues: CASSMRGLAMNTEELFF.

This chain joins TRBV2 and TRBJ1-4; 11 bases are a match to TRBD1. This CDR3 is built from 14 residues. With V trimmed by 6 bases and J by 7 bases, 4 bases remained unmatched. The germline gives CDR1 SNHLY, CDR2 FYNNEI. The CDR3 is CASRAGTGGEKLFF. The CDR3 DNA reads TGTGCCAGCAGAGCCGGGACAGGGGGTGAAAAACTGTTTTTT. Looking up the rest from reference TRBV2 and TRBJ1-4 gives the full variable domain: EPEVTQTPSHQVTQMGQEVILRCVPISNHLYFYWYRQILGQKVEFLVSFYNNEISEKSEIFDDQFSVERPDGSNFTLKIRSTKLEDSAMYFCASRAGTGGEKLFFGSGTQLSVL.

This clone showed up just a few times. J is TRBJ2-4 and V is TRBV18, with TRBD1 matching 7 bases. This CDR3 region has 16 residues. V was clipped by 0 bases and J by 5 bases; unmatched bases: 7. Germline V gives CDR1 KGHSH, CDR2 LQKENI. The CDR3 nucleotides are TGTGCCAGCTCACCACCCGACAGAGGGGGCGAAAACATTCAGTACTTC. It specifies CASSPPDRGGENIQYF.

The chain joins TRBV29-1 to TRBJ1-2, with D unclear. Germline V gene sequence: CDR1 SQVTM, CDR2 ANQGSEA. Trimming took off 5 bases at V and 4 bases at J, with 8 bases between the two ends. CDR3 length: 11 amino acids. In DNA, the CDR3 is TGCAGCGTTACAGCATCCTATGGCTACACCTTC. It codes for CSVTASYGYTF. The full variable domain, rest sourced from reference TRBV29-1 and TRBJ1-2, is SAVISQKPSRDICQRGTSLTIQCQVDSQVTMMFWYRQQPGQSLTLIATANQGSEATYESGFVIDKFPISRPNLTFSTLTVSNMSPEDSSIYLCSVTASYGYTFGSGTRLTVV.

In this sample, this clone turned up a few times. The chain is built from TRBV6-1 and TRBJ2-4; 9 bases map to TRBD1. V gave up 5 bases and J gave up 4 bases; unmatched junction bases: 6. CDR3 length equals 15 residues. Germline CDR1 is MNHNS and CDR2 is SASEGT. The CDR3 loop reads CASSSPGQGKNIQYF. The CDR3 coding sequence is TGTGCCAGCAGTTCCCCGGGACAGGGTAAAAACATTCAGTACTTC.

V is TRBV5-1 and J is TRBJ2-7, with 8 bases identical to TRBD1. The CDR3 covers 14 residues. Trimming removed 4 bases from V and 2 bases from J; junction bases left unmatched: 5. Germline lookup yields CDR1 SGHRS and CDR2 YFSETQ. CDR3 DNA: TGCGCCAGCAGCGCCTGGGACAGGCCCTACGAGCAGTACTTC. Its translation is CASSAWDRPYEQYF.

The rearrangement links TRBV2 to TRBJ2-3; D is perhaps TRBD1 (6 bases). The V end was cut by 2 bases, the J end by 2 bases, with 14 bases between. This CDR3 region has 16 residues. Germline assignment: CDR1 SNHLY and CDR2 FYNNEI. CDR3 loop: CASSEQLLGATDTQYF. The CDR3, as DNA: TGTGCCAGCAGTGAACAATTATTGGGGGCCACAGATACGCAGTATTTT.

CDR3 residues: CASSQGGGTSGRKTQYF. CDR3 coding DNA: TGTGCCAGCAGCCAAGGGGGAGGGACTAGCGGGAGAAAGACCCAGTACTTC. The chain uses TRBV7-3 and TRBJ2-5; 14 bases align to TRBD2. J was trimmed by 6 bases and V by 5 bases; bases with no gene match: 11. CDR1 and CDR2 from the germline V gene are SGHTA and FQGTGA. The CDR3 runs to 17 residues.

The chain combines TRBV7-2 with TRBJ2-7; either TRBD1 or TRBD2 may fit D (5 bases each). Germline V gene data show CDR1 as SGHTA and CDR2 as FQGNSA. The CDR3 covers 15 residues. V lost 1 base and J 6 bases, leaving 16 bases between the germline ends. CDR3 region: CASSLVTGAYGEQYF. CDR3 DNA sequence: TGTGCCAGCAGCTTAGTGACCGGGGCCTACGGCGAGCAGTACTTC. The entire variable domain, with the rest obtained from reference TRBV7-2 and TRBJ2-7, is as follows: GAGVSQSPSNKVTEKGKDVELRCDPISGHTALYWYRQSLGQGLEFLIYFQGNSAPDKSGLPSDRFSAERTGGSVSTLTIQRTQQEDSAVYLCASSLVTGAYGEQYFGPGTRLTVT.

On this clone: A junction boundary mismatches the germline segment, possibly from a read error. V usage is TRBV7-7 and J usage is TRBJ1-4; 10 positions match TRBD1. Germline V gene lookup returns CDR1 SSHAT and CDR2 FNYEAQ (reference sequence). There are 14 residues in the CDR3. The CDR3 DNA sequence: TGTGCTAGCAGTAGAGGGACAGGGGATGAAAAACTGTTTTTT. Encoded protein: CASSRGTGDEKLFF.

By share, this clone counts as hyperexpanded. The CDR3 spells CASSWGQSYEQYF. The CDR3, as DNA: TGTGCCAGCAGCTGGGGACAGTCCTACGAGCAGTACTTC. This chain connects TRBV7-8 to TRBJ2-7, with TRBD1 identical over 7 bases. Trimming cost V 4 bases and J 1 base; bases outside gene matches: 1. The CDR3 runs 13 residues. In germline, CDR1 is SGHVS, CDR2 FQNEAQ.

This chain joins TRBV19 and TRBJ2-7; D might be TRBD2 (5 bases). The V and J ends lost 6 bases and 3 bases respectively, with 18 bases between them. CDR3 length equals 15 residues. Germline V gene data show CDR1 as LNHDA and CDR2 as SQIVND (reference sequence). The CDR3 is CASSSFAGNLYEQYF. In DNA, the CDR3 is TGTGCCAGTAGCTCGTTTGCCGGGAACCTCTACGAGCAGTACTTC.

CDR3 bases: TGTGCCAGCAGCTTAGGGACAAGCCAGCCCCAGCATTTT. This gives the protein CASSLGTSQPQHF. The gene calls are TRBV7-9 and TRBJ1-5, with D tentatively TRBD1 (5 bases). This CDR3 has 13 amino acids. Germline assignment: CDR1 SEHNR and CDR2 FQNEAQ (reference sequence). V lost 1 base, J lost 7 bases, and 8 bases lay in between.

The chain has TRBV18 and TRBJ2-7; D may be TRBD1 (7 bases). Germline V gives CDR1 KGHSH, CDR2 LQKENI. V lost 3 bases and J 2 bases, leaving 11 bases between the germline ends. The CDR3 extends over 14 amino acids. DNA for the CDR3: TGTGCCAGCTCACCGGCAGGGGGGCCCTACGAGCAGTACTTC. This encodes CASSPAGGPYEQYF.

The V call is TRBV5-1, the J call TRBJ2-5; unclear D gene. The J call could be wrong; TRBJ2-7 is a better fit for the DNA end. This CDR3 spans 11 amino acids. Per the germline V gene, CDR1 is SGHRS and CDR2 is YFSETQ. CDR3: CASSLRDEQYF. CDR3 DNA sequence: TGCGCCAGCAGCTTGAGAGACGAGCAGTACTTC.

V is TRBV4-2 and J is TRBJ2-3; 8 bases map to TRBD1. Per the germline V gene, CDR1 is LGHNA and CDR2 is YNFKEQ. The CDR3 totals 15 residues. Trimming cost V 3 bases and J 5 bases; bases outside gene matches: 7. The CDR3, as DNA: TGTGCCAGCAGCCAGGGCGGACAGGGAGTAGATACGCAGTATTTT. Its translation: CASSQGGQGVDTQYF.